This T cell receptor beta chain was sequenced during a study of post-analysis software for immune sequencing data (dated by TCRdb to 2013 to 2016). A note on the overall study: Recorded disease courses included relapsing-remitting, secondary progressive and progressive-relapsing multiple sclerosis, with some patients lacking subtype annotation. A subset of samples was prepared in parallel using single-end sample barcoding, then pooled and co-amplified after Illumina adapter ligation. The patient repertoires were set against approximately 10 previously published healthy control repertoires from donors whose ages ranged from roughly 6 to 26 years.

The germline V gene sets CDR1 to SQVTM and CDR2 to ANQGSEA. V sheds 7 bases and J sheds 5 bases, leaving 11 bases between their ends. Spanning cysteine to phenylalanine, the CDR3 consists of 11 amino acids. The kept DNA is CDR3 alone, 33 bases in frame from the first base. TCR beta repertoires were profiled from peripheral blood of more than ten young patients with multiple sclerosis to demonstrate the VDJtools post-analysis software. The multiple sclerosis patients were children and adolescents between 6 and 15 years of age. Paper-wide results and their limitations: Strong co-clustering of samples prepared in the same batch was shown by direct clustering with F measure, prompting a batch-effect correction. Several TRBV segments, including TRBV5-6, TRBV5-1 and TRBV20-1, were significantly more frequent in patients than controls. The control group was slightly older than the multiple sclerosis patient group. Multiple sclerosis patients had significantly lower normalized Chao1 diversity than controls, a result that suggests substantial peripheral T-cell clonal expansion.

In regard to this clonotype: The antigen it binds to is not known. It has no much larger one-base neighbor in the sample; base qualities were not kept.

Libraries were prepared through PCR. The instrument was an Illumina HiSeq 2500. Unique molecular identifiers were incorporated into TCR beta cDNA libraries to reduce PCR and sequencing biases. Per 1 to 10 million input T cells, approximately 500,000 cDNA molecules were obtained, such that each molecule approximated one T cell. Patient libraries were prepared and sequenced with the same protocol used for the earlier healthy control dataset. Within a given batch, samples were prepared together, multiplexed and sequenced on the same HiSeq lane. On the authors' methods: MIGEC was used to process the raw barcoded reads, and molecular identifier groups with only a single read were discarded before consensus assembly and CDR3 extraction. VDJtools was used for post-analysis of the clonotype tables, with diversity normalized by down-sampling every dataset to the smallest sample size. To correct batch-related cross-sample contamination, repertoire overlap clustering matched CDR3 amino acid sequences but not nucleotide sequences. TCRdb passed the public sequencing reads through fastp at Q25 and MiXCR, retaining productive beta sequences. Rows are combined by CDR3 protein, so each entry shows the most common genes and DNA. In this record, the V and J calls reflect TCRdb's handling and not the investigators' own analysis. The sample table shows about 540,000 distinct CDR3 sequences, and less than 40% are seen once. Clones ranked in the top ten supply about 6% of the sample.

The rearranged segments are TRBV29-1 and TRBJ2-5, with the D gene not clear enough to name. The TCR originated in a girl younger than 18 with multiple sclerosis. Sequenced: blood. For the CDR3, the sequence is CSAALEETQYF. The DNA sequence is TGCAGCGCGGCCCTTGAGGAGACCCAGTACTTC.